A selection of T cell receptor beta chains follows, all from one sample in a study of T-cell memory formation after mild COVID-19. One entry per CDR3 protein results from TCRdb running MiXCR on the 5' RACE reads. Of over 350,000 distinct CDR3 sequences listed, roughly 15% are singletons. The specimen was PBMCs or a T cell subset sorted from them (not recorded which). The receptors derive from a man aged 18 to 29 who had mild COVID-19 (a few samples of this study predate the infection). Cell type and time point are not known. The CDR3 runs from the conserved cysteine through the conserved F or W. A D gene is named only where the DNA matches it firmly. Clone size is not always given. Where it is, it says once, few, many or a class for expanded clones.

J gene: TRBJ1-1; clone size: NA; V gene: TRBV12-3/TRBV12-4; D gene: TRBD1; CDR3 DNA: TGTGCCAGCACCCTAGCCTCGGGACAGGGGAACACTGAAGCTTTCTTT; CDR3 protein: CASTLASGQGNTEAFF
J gene: TRBJ1-3; clone size: few; V gene: TRBV5-1; D gene: NA; CDR3 DNA: TGCGCCAGCAGCTTGTTGGACGGAAACACCATATATTTT; CDR3 protein: CASSLLDGNTIYF
J gene: TRBJ1-2; clone size: few; V gene: TRBV18; D gene: TRBD1; CDR3 DNA: TGTGCCAGCTCGGTTGACAGGGGTTTGGTCTATGGCTACACCTTC; CDR3 protein: CASSVDRGLVYGYTF
J gene: TRBJ2-1; clone size: NA; V gene: TRBV12-3/TRBV12-4; D gene: NA; CDR3 DNA: TGTGCCAGCAGTTTAGCGGACTTGAGTGGGGGGCCCTCCTACAATGAGCAGTTCTTC; CDR3 protein: CASSLADLSGGPSYNEQFF
J gene: TRBJ2-1; clone size: NA; V gene: TRBV20-1; D gene: NA; CDR3 DNA: TGCAGTGCTAGAGATCCAGCCGCGGAGCAGTTCTTC; CDR3 protein: CSARDPAAEQFF
J gene: TRBJ1-4; clone size: NA; V gene: TRBV10-2; D gene: NA; CDR3 DNA: TGCGCCAGCGGAAAATCTCCGGGACCGAATGAAAAACTGTTTTTT; CDR3 protein: CASGKSPGPNEKLFF
J gene: TRBJ2-1; clone size: NA; V gene: TRBV19; D gene: TRBD2; CDR3 DNA: TGTGCCAGTAGGAGGGGACTAGCGGGTTTCAATGAGCAGTTCTTC; CDR3 protein: CASRRGLAGFNEQFF
J gene: TRBJ2-5; clone size: many; V gene: TRBV7-2; D gene: NA; CDR3 DNA: TGTGCCAGCAGCTTAAATACGGGGGCGCAGGAGACCCAGTACTTC; CDR3 protein: CASSLNTGAQETQYF
J gene: TRBJ1-1; clone size: few; V gene: TRBV5-1; D gene: NA; CDR3 DNA: TGCGCCAGCAGCTTGGTGTCTTCATTACAGGGTAAAGCTTTCTTT; CDR3 protein: CASSLVSSLQGKAFF
J gene: TRBJ1-5; clone size: many; V gene: TRBV6-4; D gene: NA; CDR3 DNA: TGTGCCAGCAGCCTCGAGGAAAATCAGCCCCAGCATTTT; CDR3 protein: CASSLEENQPQHF
J gene: TRBJ2-1; clone size: many; V gene: TRBV5-4; D gene: NA; CDR3 DNA: TGTGCCAGCAGCTTGGGGCCCGACAATGAGCAGTTCTTC; CDR3 protein: CASSLGPDNEQFF
J gene: TRBJ2-7; clone size: NA; V gene: TRBV6-5; D gene: NA; CDR3 DNA: TGTGCCAGCAGACGCGACAGCTCCTACGAGCAGTACTTC; CDR3 protein: CASRRDSSYEQYF
J gene: TRBJ2-7; clone size: NA; V gene: TRBV3-1; D gene: NA; CDR3 DNA: TGTGCCAGCAGCCAAATGCAGGGACCCTACGAGCAGTACTTC; CDR3 protein: CASSQMQGPYEQYF
J gene: TRBJ2-1; clone size: few; V gene: TRBV7-9; D gene: TRBD1; CDR3 DNA: TGTGCCAGCAGCTCAACAGCGACAGGGGCCTCCTACAATGAGCAGTTCTTC; CDR3 protein: CASSSTATGASYNEQFF
J gene: TRBJ2-7; clone size: NA; V gene: TRBV20-1; D gene: NA; CDR3 DNA: TGCAGTGCTAGTAAGGGCAGTGGCTCCTACGAGCAGTACTTC; CDR3 protein: CSASKGSGSYEQYF
J gene: TRBJ2-1; clone size: few; V gene: TRBV7-3; D gene: TRBD1; CDR3 DNA: TGTGCCAGCAGCTGGGACAGGAGGGGACCCGGACGCAATGAGCAGTTCTTC; CDR3 protein: CASSWDRRGPGRNEQFF
J gene: TRBJ1-2; clone size: NA; V gene: TRBV2; D gene: NA; CDR3 DNA: TGTGCCAGCAGCCCAACTGGCCTCACCTATGAAGAGGGCTACACCTTC; CDR3 protein: CASSPTGLTYEEGYTF
J gene: TRBJ2-1; clone size: NA; V gene: TRBV5-1; D gene: NA; CDR3 DNA: TGCGCCAGCAAGGAGGGGGCGCAGTACAATGAGCAGTTCTTC; CDR3 protein: CASKEGAQYNEQFF
J gene: TRBJ1-2; clone size: NA; V gene: TRBV5-1; D gene: NA; CDR3 DNA: TGCGCCAGCAGCCCCCTCTGGCATTATAACTATGGCTACACCTTC; CDR3 protein: CASSPLWHYNYGYTF
J gene: TRBJ2-1; clone size: NA; V gene: TRBV9; D gene: NA; CDR3 DNA: TGTGCCAGCAGCGTAGGTCCTTTGCGGGGCTCCTACAATGAGCAGTTCTTC; CDR3 protein: CASSVGPLRGSYNEQFF
J gene: TRBJ2-1; clone size: NA; V gene: TRBV6-2/TRBV6-3; D gene: NA; CDR3 DNA: TGTGCCAGCACCTTTCAGGCCCCGGGCTCCTACAATGAGCAGTTCTTC; CDR3 protein: CASTFQAPGSYNEQFF
J gene: TRBJ1-5; clone size: NA; V gene: TRBV7-2; D gene: TRBD1; CDR3 DNA: TGTGCCAGCAGCCCAGGACAGGGCGGGCCCCAGCATTTT; CDR3 protein: CASSPGQGGPQHF